This T cell receptor beta chain was sequenced for a study of T-cell memory formation after mild COVID-19. Study observations and caveats: Researchers found some responding clones in pre-infection memory, a sign that cross-reactive memory joined.

TCR alpha and TCR beta cDNA libraries carrying sample barcodes and UMIs were produced by 5'RACE using constant-segment primers. TCRdb passed the 5' RACE reads through MiXCR, listing each CDR3 protein once. The repertoire includes about 180,000 distinct CDR3 sequences, about a fifth of them detected once, and roughly 3.9% sits in the top ten. The CDR3 covers 15 residues. The V end lost 6 bases, the J end lost 0 bases, and 12 bases lay between the germline ends. CDR1 is SGHVS, CDR2 FNYEAQ, per germline. Notes on this clonotype: The antigen is unknown.

The clonotype was recovered from a young man who had mild COVID-19 (a few samples of this study predate the infection). Cell type and time point are not known. The sequencing input was PBMCs or a T cell subset sorted from them (not recorded which). The rearrangement uses TRBV7-6 and TRBJ1-3; D unresolved. This CDR3 reads CASSSARSSGNTIYF. The DNA of the CDR3 is TGTGCCAGCAGTTCCGCACGGAGCTCTGGAAACACCATATATTTT.